The source of this T cell receptor beta chain is a study of blood T cell repertoires in COVID-19. For the study at large: The samples span acute and convalescent COVID-19 from the United States, Italy and Spain. From T cells, B-cell-depleted T cells, or PBMCs came the material, which was cDNA or gDNA.

Enrollees, roughly 18 to 89 years old, lived in about two dozen US areas. Two negative PCRs, clearance, or symptom resolution were required of recovered Cohort 3 donors. Trimming took 4 bases from V and 4 from J, leaving 15 bases between them. The CDR3 is 15 residues long. Germline V gene sequence: CDR1 SGHDT, CDR2 YYEEEE. Using immunoSEQ multiplex PCR, the repertoire was profiled, and TCRdb retains in-frame clones only, with some absent. This repertoire shows 330,000 or so clones, roughly 90% found once; its top ten account for about 18%. J is TRBJ2-1 and V is TRBV5-6, with D possibly being TRBD1 (6 bases). The sequencing sample was made of PBMCs or T cells enriched from blood (not recorded which). The clonotype comes from a woman in her thirties who had recovered from COVID-19. CDR3 nucleotide sequence: TGTGCCAGCAGCCTAACAGGGTCCACTTACAATGAGCAGTTCTTC. It is translated as CASSLTGSTYNEQFF.